This T cell receptor beta chain was found in a study of T cell responses to AZD1222 COVID-19 vaccine. Overall study results and limits: Breadth and depth of Spike-specific TCRs rose after two AZD1222 doses. Just a handful of people given AZD1222 tested seropositive at baseline. The donor group comprised mostly white British people and more females; the analysis possibly underestimated clonal diversity.

TCRdb keeps only in-frame clones here, not all; method: immunoSEQ multiplex PCR. The sample contains some 170,000 clones, approximately 94% of which appear only once. CDR1 is LNHDA, CDR2 SQIVND, per germline (reference sequence). V was clipped by 1 base and J by 1 base, with 8 bases between them. This CDR3 contains 15 residues. Comment on this clone: Its target is not known.

This material consisted of peripheral blood, taken 28 days after the second AZD1222 dose. The chain combines TRBV19 with TRBJ2-4; D not resolved. The TCR originated in an adult who received the AZD1222 COVID-19 vaccine. This chain's CDR3 is CASSIVGNAKNIQYF. In DNA form, the CDR3 reads TGTGCCAGTAGTATAGTGGGGAACGCCAAAAACATTCAGTACTTC.